The TCR beta chain under discussion was sequenced for a study of T cell repertoires in cytomegalovirus infection. Study as a whole: Signatures in public TCR beta sequences pointed to both CMV infection and matching HLA type.

This clonotype occurred many times. The V and J ends lost 5 bases and 2 bases respectively, with 18 bases between them. Germline assignment: CDR1 SGHVS and CDR2 FQNEAQ. The CDR3 sequence is 16 residues long. TCRdb used MiXCR to reprocess the reads, holding one entry per CDR3 protein. The sample records approximately 100,000 distinct CDR3 sequences, more than 20% being singletons. The sequenced material came from CD8+ T cells from PBMCs. This clonotype was sampled from a human donor in good health (CMV status not recorded). Some clones in this sample may be carry-over from other donors' samples. The V gene is TRBV7-8, the J gene TRBJ1-1; tentative D call: TRBD1 (5 bases). CDR3 loop: CASSPVAGWGNTEAFF. The CDR3 bases are TGTGCCAGCAGCCCAGTGGCAGGGTGGGGAAACACTGAAGCTTTCTTT.